This T cell receptor (beta chain) emerged from a study of T-cell reconstitution after alpha-beta-depleted transplantation in children. The study, taken as a whole, reports: Elevated TCRbeta diversity at day 60 was traced, in some patients, to surviving recipient T cells and thymic progenitors. One year after transplant, T-cell counts and diversity came mostly from newly produced T cells. Alpha-beta T cells present about two months after transplant were reported to originate from several hundred expanded graft clones.

The CDR3 loop spans 14 amino acids. Trimming took 0 bases from V and 16 from J, leaving 19 bases between them. Germline V gives CDR1 MNHEY, CDR2 SVGAGI. Researchers prepared the TCRbeta library using unique molecular identifiers, the study reports. A single record per CDR3 protein comes from TCRdb applying MiXCR to the PCR reads. The sample shows around 800,000 distinct CDR3 sequences, roughly 15% of them seen only once. This clonotype showed up many times. As yet, its antigen is unknown. Material: PBMCs, mostly from graft donor cells, obtained 360 days after TCRalphabeta/CD19-depleted stem cell transplant. The chain has TRBV6-5 and TRBJ2-1; D is unclear. The source is a male patient aged 10-17 years who had a stem cell transplant for acute lymphoblastic leukemia, so the T cells may come from the graft donor. CDR3 sequence (DNA): TGTGCCAGCAGTTACTCACGGACGGCAGTTAACCGCTTCTTC. This codes for CASSYSRTAVNRFF.